The entry below describes one T cell receptor (beta chain). The antigen is not known. Clones were sequenced by immunoSEQ multiplex PCR, and TCRdb holds only the in-frame ones, with some missing. The sample has tens of thousands of clones, around 86% seen once. The data stem from a study of STAT3 mutations in large granular lymphocyte leukemia. Study-wide results and limits: In several patients, dominant TCR clone burden exceeded STAT3 mutant burden. All newly emerging clones after therapy were STAT3 wild type. A small but highly pathogenic clone may have been missed. At least one immunodominant TCR beta clonotype appeared in every T-cell large granular lymphocyte leukemia patient.

There are 17 residues in the CDR3. V gave up 1 base and J gave up 6 bases, with 19 bases separating them. The germline gives CDR1 SGHNT, CDR2 YYREEE (reference sequence). Sequenced material: peripheral blood mononuclear cells. The V gene is TRBV5-4, the J gene TRBJ2-2; perhaps TRBD2 as D (5 bases). The TCR sequence derives from a man aged 55-75 years with T-cell large granular lymphocyte leukemia. Some clones in this sample may be carry-over from other donors' samples. The CDR3 coding sequence is TGTGCCAGCAGCTTGAGGCTAGCTTCGCAATGGGCCGGGGAGCTGTTTTTT. Translated: CASSLRLASQWAGELFF.